This entry is about one T cell receptor (beta chain). Its antigen is undetermined. PCR primers comprised 60 Vbeta and 13 Jbeta primers. Using immunoSEQ multiplex PCR, the repertoire was profiled, and TCRdb retains in-frame clones only, with some absent. The table records some 120,000 clones, about 73% of them present only once. This sample is part of a study of cytomegalovirus exposure and HLA in healthy donors. V was trimmed by 7 bases and J by 0 bases, leaving 13 bases between them. The CDR3 runs 14 residues. From germline, CDR1 is MNHNS and CDR2 SASEGT. Study observations and caveats: Using the classifier, cytomegalovirus status was reportedly diagnosed with high specificity and sensitivity. According to a later analysis, donors in an Asian-associated ancestry cluster reportedly had fewer N-insertions than the approximately 730-donor mean. Cytomegalovirus-associated TCR beta chains were listed, numbering 150 to 200. Within a later analysis, the majority of CMV-associated TCR beta chains appeared HLA-restricted.

The sample was PBMCs. The TCR sequence derives from a woman aged 40 to 50 in good health and CMV-seropositive. The V and J genes are TRBV6-1 and TRBJ2-7; no firm D call. CDR3 sequence reads: CASTMVGSSYEQYF. The CDR3 nucleotides read TGTGCCAGCACCATGGTGGGCAGCTCCTACGAGCAGTACTTC.